This note documents a single T cell receptor (beta chain) sequence. No antigen is known for it. These data are taken from a study of STAT5B mutations in CD4+ large granular lymphocyte leukemia. Study background: The CDR3 'QG' motif was associated with a particular HLA allele among healthy donors. Whole-study results and caveats: Compared with healthy controls (2/35), patient top clones favored TRBV06 (8/27).

The CDR3 totals 12 residues. Germline loops: CDR1 SNHLY, CDR2 FYNNEI. Trimming pared 7 bases from V and 1 base from J, leaving 7 bases between. The assay was run at survey level. Assay used: immunoSEQ multiplex PCR; TCRdb lists only in-frame clones, some missing. The sample has roughly 29,000 clones, approximately 75% seen once. Material for sequencing was CD4+ T cells from blood buffy coats. The chain uses TRBV2 and TRBJ2-5; no firm D call. The sequence derives from a human donor in good health. This chain's CDR3 is CASTVLQETQYF. The CDR3 bases are TGTGCCAGCACGGTACTCCAAGAGACCCAGTACTTC.